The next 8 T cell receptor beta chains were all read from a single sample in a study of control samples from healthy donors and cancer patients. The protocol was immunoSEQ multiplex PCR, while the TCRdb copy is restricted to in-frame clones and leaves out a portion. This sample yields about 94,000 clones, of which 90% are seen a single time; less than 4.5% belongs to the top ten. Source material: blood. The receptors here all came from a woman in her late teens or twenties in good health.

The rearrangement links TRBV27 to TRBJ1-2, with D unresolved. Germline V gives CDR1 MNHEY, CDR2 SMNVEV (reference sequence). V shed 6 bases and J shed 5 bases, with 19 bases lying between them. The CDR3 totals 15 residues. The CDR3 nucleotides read TGTGCCAGCAGACCGATCCCTGGACTCGCATATGGCTACACCTTC. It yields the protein CASRPIPGLAYGYTF.

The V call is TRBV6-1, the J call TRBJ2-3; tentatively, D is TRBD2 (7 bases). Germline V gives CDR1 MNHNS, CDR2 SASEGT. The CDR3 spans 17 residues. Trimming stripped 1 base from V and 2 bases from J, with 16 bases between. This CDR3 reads CASSEVWGGLPTDTQYF. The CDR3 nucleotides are TGTGCCAGCAGTGAAGTTTGGGGGGGGCTCCCCACAGATACGCAGTATTTT.

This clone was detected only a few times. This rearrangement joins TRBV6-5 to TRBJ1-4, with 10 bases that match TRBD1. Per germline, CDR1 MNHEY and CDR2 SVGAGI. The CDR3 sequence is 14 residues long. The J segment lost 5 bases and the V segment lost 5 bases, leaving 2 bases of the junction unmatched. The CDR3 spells CASSLTGGNEKLFF. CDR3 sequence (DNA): TGTGCCAGCAGTCTGACAGGGGGCAATGAAAAACTGTTTTTT.

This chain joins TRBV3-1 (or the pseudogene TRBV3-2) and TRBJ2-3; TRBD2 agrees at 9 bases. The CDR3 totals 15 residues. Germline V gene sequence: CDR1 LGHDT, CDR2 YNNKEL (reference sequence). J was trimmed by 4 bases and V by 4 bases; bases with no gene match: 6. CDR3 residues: CASSPPGLAADTQYF. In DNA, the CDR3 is TGTGCCAGCAGCCCCCCGGGACTAGCTGCAGATACGCAGTATTTT.

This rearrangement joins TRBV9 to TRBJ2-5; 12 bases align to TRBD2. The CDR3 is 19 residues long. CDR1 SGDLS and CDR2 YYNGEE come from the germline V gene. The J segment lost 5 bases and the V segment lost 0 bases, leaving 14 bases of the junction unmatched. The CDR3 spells CASSVEASGGATSRETQYF. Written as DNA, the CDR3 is TGTGCCAGCAGCGTAGAGGCTAGCGGGGGGGCCACCTCCCGGGAGACCCAGTACTTC. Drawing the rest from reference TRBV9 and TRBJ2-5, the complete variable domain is DSGVTQTPKHLITATGQRVTLRCSPRSGDLSVYWYQQSLDQGLQFLIQYYNGEERAKGNILERFSAQQFPDLHSELNLSSLELGDSALYFCASSVEASGGATSRETQYFGPGTRLLVL.

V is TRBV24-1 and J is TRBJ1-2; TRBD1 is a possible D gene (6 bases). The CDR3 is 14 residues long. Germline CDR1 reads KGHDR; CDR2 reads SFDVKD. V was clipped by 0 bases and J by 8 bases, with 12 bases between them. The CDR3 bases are TGTGCCACCAGTGATTTGTCAGGGGCGGGAGGCTACACCTTC. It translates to CATSDLSGAGGYTF.

CDR3 amino acids: CASSQEGWYAETQYF. CDR3 nucleotide sequence: TGTGCCAGCAGCCAAGAGGGGTGGTACGCCGAGACCCAGTACTTC. V and J are TRBV14 and TRBJ2-5; no clear D. The length of the CDR3 is 15 residues. CDR1 and CDR2 (germline): SGHDN, FVKESK. V lost 0 bases and J 5 bases, leaving 13 bases between the germline ends.

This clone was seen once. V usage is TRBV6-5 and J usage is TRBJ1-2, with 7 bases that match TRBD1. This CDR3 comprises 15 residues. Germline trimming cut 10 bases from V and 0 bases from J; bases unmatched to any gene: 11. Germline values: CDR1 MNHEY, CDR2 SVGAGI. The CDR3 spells CATQPSGTANYGYTF. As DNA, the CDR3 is TGTGCCACCCAACCATCCGGGACAGCTAACTATGGCTACACCTTC.